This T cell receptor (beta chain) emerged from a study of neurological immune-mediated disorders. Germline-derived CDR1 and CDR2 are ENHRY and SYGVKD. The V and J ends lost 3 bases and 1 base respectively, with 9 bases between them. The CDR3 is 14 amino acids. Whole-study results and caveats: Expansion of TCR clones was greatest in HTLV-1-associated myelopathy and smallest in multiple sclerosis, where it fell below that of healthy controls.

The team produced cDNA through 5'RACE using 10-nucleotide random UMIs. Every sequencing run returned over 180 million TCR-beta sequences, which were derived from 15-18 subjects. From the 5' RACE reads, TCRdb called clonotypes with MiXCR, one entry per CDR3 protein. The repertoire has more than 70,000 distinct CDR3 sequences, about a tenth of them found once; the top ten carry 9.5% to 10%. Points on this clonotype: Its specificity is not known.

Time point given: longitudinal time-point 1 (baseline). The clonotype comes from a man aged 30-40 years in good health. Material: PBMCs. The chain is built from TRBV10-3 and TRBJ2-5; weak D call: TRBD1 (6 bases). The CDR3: CAISEGQSQETQYF. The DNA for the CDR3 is TGTGCCATCAGTGAAGGACAGTCCCAAGAGACCCAGTACTTC.